This T cell receptor beta chain was recovered during a study of blood T cell repertoires in COVID-19. Study overall: In each case, the material was cDNA or gDNA derived from T cells, B-cell-depleted T cells, or PBMCs.

Original processing methods: Amplification of reference gene primers was used by the study to estimate nucleated cell counts. Assay: immunoSEQ multiplex PCR; the TCRdb copy retains only in-frame clones and omits some. V, J and clone size were drawn from that table, and D and trimming were deduced from the DNA. The sample lists around 56,000 clones; approximately 90% were seen once. The germline CDR1 and CDR2 sequences are LGHDT and YNNKEL (reference sequence). The CDR3 covers 15 residues. Deletions cut 0 bases from V and 5 bases from J, with 13 bases between. Sequences were obtained from peripheral blood. This clonotype was obtained from a woman aged 55-69 years with active or convalescent COVID-19. The chain couples TRBV3-1 (or the pseudogene TRBV3-2) to TRBJ1-1; the D is unclear. The CDR3 loop is CASSQEDSGNTEAFF. The CDR3 DNA reads TGTGCCAGCAGCCAAGAGGATTCGGGGAATACTGAAGCTTTCTTT.